What follows are 22 T cell receptor beta chains derived from one specimen sequenced in a study of blood T cell repertoires in COVID-19. Sequenced by immunoSEQ multiplex PCR; TCRdb stores in-frame clones only, minus some. The sample has fewer than 250,000 clones, approximately 86% seen once. Sequenced: peripheral blood. The receptors derive from a man aged 55-75 years with acute or convalescent COVID-19.

This clone was observed a handful of times. V usage is TRBV4-2 and J usage is TRBJ2-1; D uncertain. The CDR3 extends over 15 amino acids. The V end was cut by 0 bases, the J end by 7 bases, with 13 bases between. Germline loops: CDR1 LGHNA, CDR2 YNFKEQ. In nucleotides, the CDR3 is TGTGCCAGCAGCCAAGAATCTGGCCTAGTTAATGAGCAGTTCTTC. Amino acid sequence: CASSQESGLVNEQFF.

The genes are TRBV4-1 and TRBJ1-3, with TRBD1 matching over 7 bases. The CDR3 extends over 16 amino acids. CDR1 is MGHRA, CDR2 YSYEKL, per germline. V was clipped by 5 bases and J by 0 bases; unmatched bases: 7. CDR3 sequence: CASSAQGLSSGNTIYF. CDR3 DNA: TGCGCCAGCAGCGCACAGGGGCTGAGCTCTGGAAACACCATATATTTT.

The rearrangement uses TRBV10-2 and TRBJ1-2; TRBD1 is a possible D gene (5 bases). This CDR3 region has 14 residues. Germline V gene data show CDR1 as WSHSY and CDR2 as SAAADI. The V gene lost 8 bases and the J gene lost 6 bases, with 19 bases spanning the gap. The CDR3 sequence: CASGERGNRDGYTF. The DNA of the CDR3 is TGCGCCAGCGGGGAGCGGGGGAATAGGGATGGCTACACCTTC.

The J gene is TRBJ1-4, the V gene TRBV5-8; no definite D call. The length of the CDR3 is 11 residues. Looked up from germline, CDR1 is SGHTS and CDR2 is YDEGEE. The V end was cut by 2 bases, the J end by 8 bases, with 4 bases between. This chain's CDR3 is CASSFAEKLFF. CDR3 nucleotide sequence: TGTGCCAGCAGCTTCGCGGAAAAACTGTTTTTT.

The V and J genes are TRBV5-1 and TRBJ1-1; perhaps TRBD1 as D (6 bases). The CDR3 is 16 residues long. Germline-derived CDR1 and CDR2 are SGHRS and YFSETQ. Trimming took 4 bases from V and 3 from J, leaving 19 bases between them. The CDR3 coding sequence is TGCGCCAGCAGCCCGGCCCCCCAGGGGTTGTACACTGAAGCTTTCTTT. Protein sequence: CASSPAPQGLYTEAFF.

In this sample, this clone turned up a few times. Other DNA sequences from this sample encode an identical CDR3 as well. V and J are TRBV7-2 and TRBJ2-7, with D hard to call. The CDR3 runs to 13 residues. V was cut by 3 bases and J by 1 base, with 7 bases left in between. The germline V gene encodes CDR1 SGHTA and CDR2 FQGNSA. This chain's CDR3 is CASSFGGSYEQYF. In DNA form, the CDR3 reads TGTGCCAGCAGCTTTGGCGGATCCTACGAGCAGTACTTC.

This sequence joins TRBV5-1 and TRBJ2-7; D is perhaps TRBD1 (6 bases). V was shortened by 3 bases and J by 2 bases, with 15 bases between the two germline ends. The CDR3 is made up of 15 amino acids. Per germline, CDR1 SGHRS and CDR2 YFSETQ. The CDR3, as DNA: TGCGCCAGCAGCTCGGGTGGGACACGGACCTACGAGCAGTACTTC. Protein sequence: CASSSGGTRTYEQYF.

The chain recombines TRBV6-2 or TRBV6-3 with TRBJ1-2, with 8 bases identical to TRBD1. The ends lost 5 bases at V and 8 bases at J; junction bases unmatched: 13. Germline assignment: CDR1 MNHEY and CDR2 SVGEGT. This CDR3 comprises 15 residues. For the CDR3, the DNA is TGTGCCAGCAGTCAAACCGGGACAGGCAAGTCCGGCTACACCTTC. It codes for CASSQTGTGKSGYTF.

The J gene is TRBJ2-7, the V gene TRBV11-2; TRBD1 agrees at 7 bases. The V gene's germline CDR1 is SGHAT and CDR2 FQNNGV. The V gene end was trimmed by 4 bases and the J gene end by 3 bases; junction bases not matched to a gene: 12. The CDR3 length is 16 residues. In DNA form, the CDR3 reads TGTGCCAGCAGCTCCCTCCCGACAGGGCCTCGCTACGAGCAGTACTTC. As protein: CASSSLPTGPRYEQYF.

A single count supports this clone. The chain carries TRBV6-6 and TRBJ2-5; 13 positions match TRBD2. Trimming at V came to 6 bases and at J to 3 bases, leaving 19 bases not matched to a gene. The CDR3 extends over 20 amino acids. The germline V gene encodes CDR1 MNHNY and CDR2 SVGAGI (reference sequence). The CDR3 reads CASSVDPTSGGWRGKETQYF. Here the CDR3 DNA reads TGTGCCAGCAGCGTCGACCCGACTAGCGGGGGGTGGAGGGGGAAAGAGACCCAGTACTTC.

The chain combines TRBV7-9 with TRBJ1-4, with D possibly matching TRBD1 (6 bases). Germline CDR1 and CDR2: SEHNR and FQNEAQ (reference sequence). Trimming cost V 0 bases and J 4 bases, with 12 bases left between them. The CDR3 is 16 amino acids. The DNA for the CDR3 is TGTGCCAGCAGCTTAGCTACAGGGTTCAGTAATGAAAAACTGTTTTTT. Translation gives CASSLATGFSNEKLFF.

The chain joins TRBV2 to TRBJ2-7; 7 bases fit TRBD1. This CDR3 region has 15 residues. Trimming removed 1 base from V and 3 bases from J; junction bases left unmatched: 6. Germline lookup yields CDR1 SNHLY and CDR2 FYNNEI. The CDR3 DNA reads as TGTGCCAGCAGTGAAGGGTTACAGGGGTACTACGAGCAGTACTTC. It translates to CASSEGLQGYYEQYF.

This chain connects TRBV6-1 to TRBJ2-7, with D maybe TRBD1 (6 bases). The CDR3 has 15 residues. CDR1 and CDR2 (germline): MNHNS, SASEGT. Trimming took 3 bases from V and 0 from J, leaving 12 bases between them. CDR3 sequence: CASSEVQGFSYEQYF. CDR3 nucleotide sequence: TGTGCCAGCAGTGAGGTACAGGGTTTCTCCTACGAGCAGTACTTC.

The chain links TRBV1 to TRBJ2-5; the DNA was not compared with TRBD2, the D call given in the table. TRBV1 is assigned pseudogene status. This CDR3 is 19 amino acids long. The chain's CDR3 is CTSSQVGAASGGGIETQYF. The CDR3 bases are TGCACCAGCAGCCAAGTAGGGGCGGCTAGCGGGGGCGGGATAGAGACCCAGTACTTC.

J is TRBJ2-2 and V is TRBV4-3, with D perhaps matching TRBD2 (6 bases). The V end was cut by 4 bases, the J end by 0 bases, with 12 bases between. The CDR3 loop spans 16 amino acids. Germline CDR1 reads LGHNA; CDR2 reads YSLEER. CDR3 region: CASSPAGLSNTGELFF. For the CDR3, the DNA is TGCGCCAGCAGCCCAGCGGGCCTCTCGAACACCGGGGAGCTGTTTTTT.

V and J are TRBV18 and TRBJ1-5; a possible D gene is TRBD1 (5 bases). Trimming left V 3 bases short and J 2 bases short, with 11 bases between. CDR1 is KGHSH, CDR2 LQKENI, per germline. The CDR3 has 15 amino acids. CDR3 sequence: CASSPRAARNQPQHF. The CDR3 DNA follows: TGTGCCAGCTCACCCAGGGCTGCGCGCAATCAGCCCCAGCATTTT.

The CDR3 coding sequence is TGTGCCAGCACCCCCCTGGGACAGGGGGCGCGAGGGCACTATGGCTACACCTTC. Protein: CASTPLGQGARGHYGYTF. The V call is TRBV27, the J call TRBJ1-2; 12 bases match TRBD1. CDR1 and CDR2 (germline): MNHEY, SMNVEV (reference sequence). This CDR3 contains 18 residues. Trimming cost V 7 bases and J 3 bases; bases outside gene matches: 15.

The chain combines TRBV5-4 with TRBJ1-3; no clear D. This CDR3 is built from 15 residues. Trimming shortened V by 4 bases and J by 2 bases, and 13 bases separated the two germline ends. Germline-derived CDR1 and CDR2 are SGHNT and YYREEE (reference sequence). DNA for the CDR3: TGTGCCAGCAGCCAACAACAGAGACCTGGAAACACCATATATTTT. It specifies CASSQQQRPGNTIYF.

The rearrangement joins TRBV29-1 to TRBJ2-7; D is perhaps TRBD1 (5 bases). Germline V gene data show CDR1 as SQVTM and CDR2 as ANQGSEA. This CDR3 has 13 amino acids. Deletions cut 1 base from V and 6 bases from J, with 13 bases between. Here the CDR3 DNA reads TGCAGCGTTGAAGGGGGCTTAATAAGCGAGCAGTACTTC. This gives the protein CSVEGGLISEQYF.

V usage is TRBV15 and J usage is TRBJ2-3, with no clear D. The CDR3 is 13 residues long. The germline V and J ends were trimmed by 0 bases and 8 bases, with 9 bases remaining between them. The germline V gene encodes CDR1 LNHNV and CDR2 YYDKDF (reference sequence). CDR3 DNA: TGTGCCACCAGCAGAGATCAGGCTGCTACGCAGTATTTT. Encoded protein: CATSRDQAATQYF.

CDR3 in amino acids: CASSMTPGSGNTIYF. CDR3 nucleotide sequence: TGTGCCAGTAGTATGACTCCAGGGTCTGGAAACACCATATATTTT. This sequence joins TRBV19 and TRBJ1-3, with D possibly matching TRBD1 (5 bases). CDR1 and CDR2 (germline): LNHDA, SQIVND (reference sequence). The CDR3 spans 15 residues. Trimming removed 3 bases from V and 1 base from J, with 10 bases in between.

This clone was counted a single time. The J gene is TRBJ1-1, the V gene TRBV7-3; D possibly corresponds to TRBD1 (6 bases). V lost 3 bases and J lost 2, with 13 bases in between. CDR3 length equals 15 residues. Germline lookup yields CDR1 SGHTA and CDR2 FQGTGA. DNA for the CDR3: TGTGCCAGCAGCTTCGCCCCAGGGGCAAACACTGAAGCTTTCTTT. The encoded protein is CASSFAPGANTEAFF.